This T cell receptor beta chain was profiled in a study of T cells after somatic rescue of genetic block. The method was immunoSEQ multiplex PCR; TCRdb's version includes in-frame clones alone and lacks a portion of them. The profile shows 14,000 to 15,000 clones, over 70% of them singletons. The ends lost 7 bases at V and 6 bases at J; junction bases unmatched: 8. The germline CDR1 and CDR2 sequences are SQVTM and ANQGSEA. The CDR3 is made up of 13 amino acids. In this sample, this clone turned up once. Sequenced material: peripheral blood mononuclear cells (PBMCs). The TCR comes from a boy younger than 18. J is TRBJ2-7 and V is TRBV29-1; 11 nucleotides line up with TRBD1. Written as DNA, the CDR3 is TGCAGCGCCGGCCGGGACAGGGGGGGCGAGCAGTACTTC. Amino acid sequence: CSAGRDRGGEQYF.